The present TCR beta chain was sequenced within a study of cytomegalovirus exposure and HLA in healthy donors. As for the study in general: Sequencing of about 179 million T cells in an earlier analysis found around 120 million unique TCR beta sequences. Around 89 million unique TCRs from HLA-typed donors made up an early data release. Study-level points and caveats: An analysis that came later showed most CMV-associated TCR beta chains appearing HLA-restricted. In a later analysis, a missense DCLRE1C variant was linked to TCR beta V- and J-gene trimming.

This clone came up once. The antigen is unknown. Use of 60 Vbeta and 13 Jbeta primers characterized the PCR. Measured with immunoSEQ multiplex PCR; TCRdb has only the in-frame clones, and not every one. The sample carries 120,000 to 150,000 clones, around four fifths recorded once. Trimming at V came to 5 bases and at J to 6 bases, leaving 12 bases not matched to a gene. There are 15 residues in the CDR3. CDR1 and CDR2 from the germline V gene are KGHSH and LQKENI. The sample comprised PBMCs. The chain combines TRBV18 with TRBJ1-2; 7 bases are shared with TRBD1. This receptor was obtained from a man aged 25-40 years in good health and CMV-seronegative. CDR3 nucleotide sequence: TGTGCCAGCTCAGTATCCGGGACAGCGGGCAATGGCTACACCTTC. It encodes CASSVSGTAGNGYTF.